These 27 T cell receptor beta chains share one sample of origin, sequenced in a study of shared clonotypes between healthy human individuals. Using immunoSEQ multiplex PCR, the repertoire was profiled, and TCRdb retains in-frame clones only, with some absent. The table has 450,000 to 600,000 clones, about four fifths seen once. Sequenced input: PBMCs. The source is a woman in her thirties or forties in good health. Some clones in this sample may be carry-over from other donors' samples.

The gene calls are TRBV11-2 and TRBJ2-5; 10 bases fit TRBD1. CDR1 is SGHAT and CDR2 is FQNNGV in the germline V gene. V lost 6 bases, J lost 4 bases, and 8 bases stayed unmatched. The CDR3 is 15 amino acids. The CDR3 DNA reads as TGTGCCAGCAGTCCCCAGACAGGGGGCGGAGAGACCCAGTACTTC. Translation: CASSPQTGGGETQYF.

The chain has TRBV9 and TRBJ1-2; the match to TRBD1 covers 9 bases. V gave up 4 bases and J gave up 7 bases; unmatched junction bases: 11. This CDR3 region has 15 residues. The germline V gene encodes CDR1 SGDLS and CDR2 YYNGEE. Here the CDR3 DNA reads TGTGCCAGCAGCATCCGGGACAGGGAAGGAGGTGGCTACACCTTC. It is translated as CASSIRDREGGGYTF. The entire variable domain, with the rest obtained from reference TRBV9 and TRBJ1-2, is as follows: DSGVTQTPKHLITATGQRVTLRCSPRSGDLSVYWYQQSLDQGLQFLIQYYNGEERAKGNILERFSAQQFPDLHSELNLSSLELGDSALYFCASSIRDREGGGYTFGSGTRLTVV.

J is TRBJ2-7 and V is TRBV5-1; D not resolved. Trimming took off 4 bases at V and 4 bases at J, with 12 bases between the two ends. The germline V gene encodes CDR1 SGHRS and CDR2 YFSETQ. CDR3 length: 13 residues. The CDR3 nucleotides read TGCGCCAGCAGCGAACCGTCAGTGTACGAGCAGTACTTC. This codes for CASSEPSVYEQYF.

The chain links TRBV28 to TRBJ2-5, with TRBD1 matching 8 bases. This CDR3 comprises 16 residues. Germline loops: CDR1 MDHEN, CDR2 SYDVKM. The V gene end was trimmed by 4 bases and the J gene end by 0 bases; junction bases not matched to a gene: 7. This chain's CDR3 is CASSSGTGWYQETQYF. CDR3 bases: TGTGCCAGCAGTTCAGGGACAGGCTGGTACCAAGAGACCCAGTACTTC.

This clone has only a few counts. This sequence joins TRBV7-9 and TRBJ2-7; possibly TRBD1 for D (5 bases). V was shortened by 2 bases and J by 6 bases, with 11 bases between the two germline ends. Germline lookup yields CDR1 SEHNR and CDR2 FQNEAQ (reference sequence). CDR3 size: 13 residues. DNA for the CDR3: TGTGCCAGCAGCTTACTCAGGGAAGGCGAGCAGTACTTC. Protein product: CASSLLREGEQYF.

Note on this clone: One end of the junction varies from germline; a read error may be responsible. The genes are TRBV5-3 and TRBJ2-4, with unresolved D. TRBV5-3 is assigned to the ORF class and has an uncertain function. This CDR3 is 14 amino acids long. The CDR3 is CASSLVVAKNIQYF. CDR3 bases: TGTGCCAGCAGCTTGGTTGTAGCCAAAAACATTCAGTACTTC.

Concerning this clone: In the same sample, other DNA sequences code for this CDR3. The chain is built from TRBV30 and TRBJ2-7; no reliable D call. The germline V gene has CDR1 GTSNPN and CDR2 SVGIG (reference sequence). This CDR3 comprises 11 residues. The V gene lost 0 bases and the J gene lost 1 base, with 1 base spanning the gap. The CDR3 protein is CAWSVSYEQYF. CDR3 nucleotide sequence: TGTGCCTGGAGTGTATCCTACGAGCAGTACTTC. Full variable domain (outside the CDR3, taken from reference TRBV30 and TRBJ2-7): SQTIHQWPATLVQPVGSPLSLECTVEGTSNPNLYWYRQAAGRGLQLLFYSVGIGQISSEVPQNLSASRPQDRQFILSSKKLLLSDSGFYLCAWSVSYEQYFGPGTRLTVT.

The V gene is TRBV5-1, the J gene TRBJ2-3; 11 nucleotides agree with TRBD1. Germline CDR1 reads SGHRS; CDR2 reads YFSETQ. The trim removed 3 bases at V and 3 bases at J, leaving 6 bases unmatched. The CDR3 extends over 16 amino acids. CDR3 DNA: TGCGCCAGCAGCTCACCGGGGACAGGGGGAACAGATACGCAGTATTTT. Protein: CASSSPGTGGTDTQYF.

This sequence joins TRBV7-2 and TRBJ1-2; TRBD1 is a possible D gene (6 bases). Trimming left V 3 bases short and J 4 bases short, with 12 bases between. This CDR3 has 14 residues. Germline CDR1 is SGHTA and CDR2 is FQGNSA. The CDR3 sequence: CASSLGGPSYGYTF. The CDR3 DNA sequence: TGTGCCAGCAGCTTGGGGGGGCCTAGCTATGGCTACACCTTC.

The V gene is TRBV5-1, the J gene TRBJ1-1, with unresolved D. V lost 4 bases to trimming and J lost 7 bases, with 17 bases between them. There are 14 residues in the CDR3. The germline V gene has CDR1 SGHRS and CDR2 YFSETQ. The CDR3, as DNA: TGCGCCAGCAGCAATCCTTCGCAAACATTTGAAGCTTTCTTT. Protein: CASSNPSQTFEAFF.

J is TRBJ2-1 and V is TRBV11-2; the match to TRBD2 covers 12 bases. The J segment lost 4 bases and the V segment lost 3 bases, leaving 1 base of the junction unmatched. CDR1 and CDR2 (germline): SGHAT, FQNNGV. The CDR3 is 15 residues long. CDR3 bases: TGTGCCAGCAGCTTTACTAGCGGGGGGTACAATGAGCAGTTCTTC. Its protein is CASSFTSGGYNEQFF.

The gene calls are TRBV7-6 and TRBJ2-7; D is uncertain. CDR3 length: 15 amino acids. Germline CDR1 and CDR2: SGHVS and FNYEAQ. V was clipped by 1 base and J by 0 bases, with 10 bases between them. CDR3 sequence: CASSLGGLSSYEQYF. CDR3 bases: TGTGCCAGCAGCTTAGGTGGCCTCAGCTCCTACGAGCAGTACTTC.

This sequence joins TRBV27 and TRBJ1-3, with TRBD1 as a possible D gene (6 bases). Trimming pared 5 bases from V and 10 bases from J, leaving 12 bases between. Germline V gene data show CDR1 as MNHEY and CDR2 as SMNVEV (reference sequence). The CDR3 is 12 amino acids. For the CDR3, the DNA is TGTGCCAGCAGTCCTGGGGGGACAACCATATATTTT. Its translation is CASSPGGTTIYF.

The chain uses TRBV4-3 and TRBJ2-1; D assignment may be TRBD1 or TRBD2 (5 bases each). The CDR3 spans 16 residues. The germline V gene encodes CDR1 LGHNA and CDR2 YSLEER. V lost 0 bases to trimming and J lost 0 bases, with 9 bases between them. CDR3 loop: CASSQEWDLSYNEQFF. DNA of the CDR3: TGCGCCAGCAGCCAAGAATGGGACCTCTCCTACAATGAGCAGTTCTTC.

Comment on this clone: Within the sample, other DNA sequences also encode this same CDR3. The chain uses TRBV5-1 and TRBJ2-5, with 9 nucleotides matching TRBD1. Unmatched junction bases numbered 2, after V lost 4 bases and J lost 1 base. The CDR3 is made up of 14 amino acids. Germline lookup yields CDR1 SGHRS and CDR2 YFSETQ. The CDR3 sequence is CASSLQGAQETQYF. The CDR3 DNA follows: TGCGCCAGCAGCCTACAGGGGGCCCAAGAGACCCAGTACTTC.

The chain has TRBV7-2 and TRBJ2-7, with D maybe TRBD2 (6 bases). Germline CDR1 reads SGHTA; CDR2 reads FQGNSA. The CDR3 spans 12 residues. The V and J ends lost 5 bases and 4 bases respectively, with 9 bases between them. CDR3 region: CASSPAGYEQYF. The CDR3 DNA follows: TGTGCCAGCAGCCCGGCGGGATACGAGCAGTACTTC.

Only a few counts were recorded for this clone. The rearrangement joins TRBV7-2 to TRBJ2-7; 11 nucleotides line up with TRBD2. With 0 bases clipped from V and 7 bases from J, the junction kept 2 bases outside the gene matches. Germline V lookup: CDR1 SGHTA, CDR2 FQGNSA. The CDR3 consists of 14 residues. The CDR3 loop is CASSLALAGGEQYF. Written as DNA, the CDR3 is TGTGCCAGCAGCTTAGCCCTAGCGGGAGGTGAGCAGTACTTC. Drawing the rest from reference TRBV7-2 and TRBJ2-7, the complete variable domain is GAGVSQSPSNKVTEKGKDVELRCDPISGHTALYWYRQSLGQGLEFLIYFQGNSAPDKSGLPSDRFSAERTGGSVSTLTIQRTQQEDSAVYLCASSLALAGGEQYFGPGTRLTVT.

This clone was picked up one time. The chain carries TRBV7-3 and TRBJ2-5; D not resolved. Germline CDR1 SGHTA, CDR2 FQGTGA. The CDR3 totals 14 residues. The germline V and J ends were trimmed by 6 bases and 5 bases, with 16 bases remaining between them. CDR3 in DNA: TGTGCCAGCAGGCGAGGACCTGCCGAGGAGACCCAGTACTTC. Encoded protein: CASRRGPAEETQYF.

The genes are TRBV27 and TRBJ2-1; 12 nucleotides agree with TRBD2. V was clipped by 8 bases and J by 2 bases; unmatched bases: 16. The CDR3 is 19 amino acids. Germline V gene data show CDR1 as MNHEY and CDR2 as SMNVEV (reference sequence). The CDR3 reads CASRPHRLAGGNTYNEQFF. The CDR3 nucleotides are TGTGCCAGCCGCCCCCATCGCCTAGCGGGAGGGAACACCTACAATGAGCAGTTCTTC.

This clone came up a few times. The chain employs TRBV18 and TRBJ1-1, with 7 bases lining up with TRBD1. Losses at the gene ends were 2 bases for V and 11 bases for J; bases not matched to a gene: 11. Germline loops: CDR1 KGHSH, CDR2 LQKENI. This CDR3 spans 14 amino acids. The CDR3 reads CASSPEGTGDGAFF. The DNA for the CDR3 is TGTGCCAGCTCACCAGAGGGAACAGGGGATGGGGCTTTCTTT. Based on the CDR3 plus reference TRBV18 and TRBJ1-1, the full variable domain is NAGVMQNPRHLVRRRGQEARLRCSPMKGHSHVYWYRQLPEEGLKFMVYLQKENIIDESGMPKERFSAEFPKEGPSILRIQQVVRGDSAAYFCASSPEGTGDGAFFGQGTRLTVV.

This clone appeared once. This sequence joins TRBV7-9 and TRBJ2-7, with TRBD2 matching over 11 bases. This CDR3 region has 16 residues. V lost 5 bases and J lost 2; bases outside the gene matches: 8. From germline, CDR1 is SEHNR and CDR2 FQNEAQ (reference sequence). CDR3 sequence: CASSPVTSGNPYEQYF. As DNA, the CDR3 is TGTGCCAGCAGCCCCGTGACTAGCGGGAACCCCTACGAGCAGTACTTC. The complete variable domain, with remaining parts taken from reference TRBV7-9 and TRBJ2-7, reads DTGVSQNPRHKITKRGQNVTFRCDPISEHNRLYWYRQTLGQGPEFLTYFQNEAQLEKSRLLSDRFSAERPKGSFSTLEIQRTEQGDSAMYLCASSPVTSGNPYEQYFGPGTRLTVT.

The rearrangement uses TRBV5-4 and TRBJ2-1; 10 bases agree with TRBD2. Germline values: CDR1 SGHNT, CDR2 YYREEE (reference sequence). V trimming: 0 bases; J trimming: 9 bases; junction bases outside the gene matches: 9. The CDR3 contains 16 residues. The CDR3 bases are TGTGCCAGCAGCTTGGCTCGGCTAGCGGGAGCGGCTGAGCAGTTCTTC. Translated, it gives CASSLARLAGAAEQFF.

The chain is built from TRBV9 and TRBJ2-3; TRBD2 matches at 9 bases. Germline V gives CDR1 SGDLS, CDR2 YYNGEE. V shed 4 bases, J shed 1 base, and the junction held 4 bases outside the gene matches. The CDR3 covers 15 residues. The CDR3 DNA sequence: TGTGCCAGCAGCTCCCGGACTAGCGGCACAGATACGCAGTATTTT. It is translated as CASSSRTSGTDTQYF.

The J gene is TRBJ2-5, the V gene TRBV30; 8 bases match TRBD2. V shed 2 bases, J shed 2 bases, and the junction held 4 bases outside the gene matches. The CDR3 contains 14 residues. The germline gives CDR1 GTSNPN, CDR2 SVGIG (reference sequence). CDR3 residues: CAWSLGLGQETQYF. The CDR3 nucleotides read TGTGCCTGGAGTTTGGGACTAGGACAAGAGACCCAGTACTTC.

J is TRBJ2-2 and V is TRBV19, with D tentatively TRBD2 (6 bases). The CDR3 totals 13 residues. Per the germline V gene, CDR1 is LNHDA and CDR2 is SQIVND (reference sequence). V dropped 5 bases and J dropped 6 bases, with 10 bases sitting between them. CDR3 in amino acids: CASSGPGAGELFF. DNA of the CDR3: TGTGCCAGTAGTGGGCCGGGGGCCGGGGAGCTGTTTTTT.

The chain recombines TRBV9 with TRBJ2-2; no clear D. Germline-derived CDR1 and CDR2 are SGDLS and YYNGEE. V lost 0 bases, J lost 7 bases, and 10 bases lay in between. This CDR3 contains 14 residues. CDR3 nucleotide sequence: TGTGCCAGCAGCGTAGAACTGAAGGGCGGGGAGCTGTTTTTT. It specifies CASSVELKGGELFF.

This chain connects TRBV27 to TRBJ2-2; the match to TRBD1 covers 8 bases. The CDR3 totals 15 residues. Looked up from germline, CDR1 is MNHEY and CDR2 is SMNVEV (reference sequence). The V and J ends lost 6 bases and 3 bases, in that order; junction bases with no gene match: 6. CDR3 residues: CASRTWTGYTGELFF. Written as DNA, the CDR3 is TGTGCCAGCAGGACCTGGACAGGGTACACCGGGGAGCTGTTTTTT.